This TCR beta chain was found in a study of tumor and adjacent non-tumor tissue in lung cancer. The template was RNA from unsorted bulk tissue. About this clonotype: The conserved closing phenylalanine or tryptophan is absent in this CDR3, likely reflecting a read error.

Three rounds of nested PCR, following a modified ARM-PCR protocol, produced the TCRbeta library. From the multiplex PCR reads, TCRdb called clonotypes with MiXCR, one entry per CDR3 protein. The sample comprises about 93,000 distinct CDR3 sequences, less than 80% of which are singletons, and around 19% rests with the top ten. This TCR was sampled from a man aged 55 to 69 with non-small cell lung cancer. The sequencing input was lung tumor tissue.

CDR3 nucleotide sequence: TGTGCCAGCAGTTTCGGGGATCAGTCCCAGCATATT. Translation gives CASSFGDQSQHI. This chain links TRBV28 with TRBJ1-5; D gene uncertain. From germline, CDR1 is MDHEN and CDR2 SYDVKM. CDR3 length: 12 residues.